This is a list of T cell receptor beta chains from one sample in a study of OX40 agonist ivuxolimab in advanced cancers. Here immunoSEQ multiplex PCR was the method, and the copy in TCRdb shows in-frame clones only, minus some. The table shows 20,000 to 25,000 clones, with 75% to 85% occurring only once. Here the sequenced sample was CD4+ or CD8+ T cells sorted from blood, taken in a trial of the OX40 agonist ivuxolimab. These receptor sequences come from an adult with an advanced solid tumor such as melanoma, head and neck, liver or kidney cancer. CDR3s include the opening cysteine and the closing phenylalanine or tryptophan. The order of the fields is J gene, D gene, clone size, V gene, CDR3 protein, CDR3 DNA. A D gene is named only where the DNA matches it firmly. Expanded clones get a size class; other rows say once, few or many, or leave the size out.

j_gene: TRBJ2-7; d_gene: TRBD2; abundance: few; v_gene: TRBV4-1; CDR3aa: CASSFGTSGTYEQYF; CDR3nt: TGCGCCAGCAGCTTCGGGACTAGCGGGACCTACGAGCAGTACTTC
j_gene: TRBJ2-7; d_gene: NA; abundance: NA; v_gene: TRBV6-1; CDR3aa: CASSPGGYEQYF; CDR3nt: TGTGCCAGCAGCCCGGGTGGCTACGAGCAGTACTTC
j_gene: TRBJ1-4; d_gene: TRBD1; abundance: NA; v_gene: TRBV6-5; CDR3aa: CASTDRDGEKLFF; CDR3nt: TGTGCCAGCACCGACAGGGATGGGGAAAAACTGTTTTTT
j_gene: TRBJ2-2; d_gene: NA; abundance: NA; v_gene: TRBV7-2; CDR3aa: CASSLVLAGTGELFF; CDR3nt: TGTGCCAGCAGCTTAGTACTAGCAGGAACCGGGGAGCTGTTTTTT
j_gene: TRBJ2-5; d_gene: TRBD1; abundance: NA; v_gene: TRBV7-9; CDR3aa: CASSLARQGYYETQYF; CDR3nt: TGTGCCAGCAGCTTAGCGCGACAGGGGTATTACGAGACCCAGTACTTC
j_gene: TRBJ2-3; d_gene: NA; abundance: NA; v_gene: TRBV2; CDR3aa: CASRAGVDTQYF; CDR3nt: TGTGCCAGCAGGGCCGGAGTAGATACGCAGTATTTT
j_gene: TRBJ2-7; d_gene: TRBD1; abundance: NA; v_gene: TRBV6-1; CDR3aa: CASSDLYAGGSYEQYF; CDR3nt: TGTGCCAGCAGTGACCTGTATGCAGGGGGCTCCTACGAGCAGTACTTC
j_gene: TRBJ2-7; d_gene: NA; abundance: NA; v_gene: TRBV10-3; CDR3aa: CAISDRTKPYSYEQYF; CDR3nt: TGTGCCATCAGTGACCGGACTAAACCCTACTCCTACGAGCAGTACTTC
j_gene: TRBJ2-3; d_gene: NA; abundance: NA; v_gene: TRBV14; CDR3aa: CASSGRSRDTQYF; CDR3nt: TGTGCCAGCAGTGGGCGGAGTAGGGATACGCAGTATTTT
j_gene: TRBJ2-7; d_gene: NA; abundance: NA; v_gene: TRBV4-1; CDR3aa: CASSLSGTYEQYF; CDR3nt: TGCGCCAGCAGCCTTAGCGGTACCTACGAGCAGTACTTC
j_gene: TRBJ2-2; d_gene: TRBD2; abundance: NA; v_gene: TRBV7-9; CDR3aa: CASSLGGSGRHGGELFF; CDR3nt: TGTGCCAGCAGCTTAGGAGGTAGCGGGAGGCATGGCGGGGAGCTGTTTTTT
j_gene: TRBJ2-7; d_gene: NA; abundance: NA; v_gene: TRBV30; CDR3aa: CAWSKGQADEQYF; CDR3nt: TGTGCCTGGAGTAAGGGGCAGGCTGACGAGCAGTACTTC
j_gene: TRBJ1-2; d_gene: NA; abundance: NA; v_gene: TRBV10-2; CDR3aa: CASSDVGSYGYTF; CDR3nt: TGCGCCAGCAGTGACGTGGGAAGCTATGGCTACACCTTC
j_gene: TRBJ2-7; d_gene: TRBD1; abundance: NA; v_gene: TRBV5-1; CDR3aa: CASSWEGQGYEQYF; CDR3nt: TGCGCCAGCAGCTGGGAGGGACAGGGCTACGAGCAGTACTTC
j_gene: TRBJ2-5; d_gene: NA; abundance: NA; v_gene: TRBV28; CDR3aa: CASTYTRGTQYF; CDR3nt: TGTGCCAGCACCTACACCCGGGGGACCCAGTACTTC
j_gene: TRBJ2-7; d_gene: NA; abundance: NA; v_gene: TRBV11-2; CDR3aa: CASSPGGYEQYF; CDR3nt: TGTGCCAGCAGCCCGGGTGGCTACGAGCAGTACTTC
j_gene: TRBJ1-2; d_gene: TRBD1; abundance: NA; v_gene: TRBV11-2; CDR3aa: CASSVDRGRGYGYTF; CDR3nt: TGTGCCAGCAGCGTCGACAGGGGACGTGGCTATGGCTACACCTTC
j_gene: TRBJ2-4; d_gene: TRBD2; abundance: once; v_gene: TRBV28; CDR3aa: CASSLADIQYF; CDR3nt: TGTGCCAGCAGTCTAGCGGACATTCAGTACTTC
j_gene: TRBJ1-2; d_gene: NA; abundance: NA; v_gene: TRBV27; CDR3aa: CASGIVGTNYGYTF; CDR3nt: TGTGCCAGTGGTATAGTAGGAACTAACTATGGCTACACCTTC
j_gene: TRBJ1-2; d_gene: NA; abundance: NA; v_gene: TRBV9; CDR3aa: CASSSKGILGGYTF; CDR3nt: TGTGCCAGCAGCTCCAAGGGAATCTTGGGCGGCTACACCTTC
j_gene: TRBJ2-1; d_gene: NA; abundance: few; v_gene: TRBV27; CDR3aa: CASSLYPGWNNEQFF; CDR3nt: TGTGCCAGCAGTTTATACCCAGGGTGGAACAATGAGCAGTTCTTC
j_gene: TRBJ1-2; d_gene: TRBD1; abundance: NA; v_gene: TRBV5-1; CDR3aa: CASSYHGQDVDGYTF; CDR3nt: TGCGCCAGCAGCTACCATGGACAGGACGTGGATGGCTACACCTTC
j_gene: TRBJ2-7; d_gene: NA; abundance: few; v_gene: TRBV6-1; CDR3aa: CASSQWVSYEQYF; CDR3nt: TGTGCCAGCAGTCAGTGGGTCTCCTACGAGCAGTACTTC
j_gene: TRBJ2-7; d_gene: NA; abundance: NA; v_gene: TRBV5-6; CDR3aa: CASSLETYEQYF; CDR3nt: TGTGCCAGCAGCTTGGAGACCTACGAGCAGTACTTC
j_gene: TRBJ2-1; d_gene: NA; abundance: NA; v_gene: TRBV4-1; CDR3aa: CASSPHTTTEQFF; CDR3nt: TGCGCCAGCAGCCCCCATACGACTACGGAGCAGTTCTTC
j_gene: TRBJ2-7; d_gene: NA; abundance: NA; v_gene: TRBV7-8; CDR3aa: CASSLSYEQYF; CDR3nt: TGTGCCAGCAGCTTAAGTTACGAGCAGTACTTC
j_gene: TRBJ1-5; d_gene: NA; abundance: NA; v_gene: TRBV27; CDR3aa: CASSPGYSNQPQHF; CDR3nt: TGTGCCAGCAGTCCCGGTTATAGCAATCAGCCCCAGCATTTT
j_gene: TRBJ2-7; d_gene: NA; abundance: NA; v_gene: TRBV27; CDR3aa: CASSLRGAYEQYF; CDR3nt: TGTGCCAGCAGTTTACGAGGGGCCTACGAGCAGTACTTC
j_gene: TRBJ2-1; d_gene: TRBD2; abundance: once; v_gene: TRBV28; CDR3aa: CATESGSSYNEQFF; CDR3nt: TGTGCCACCGAAAGCGGGAGCTCCTACAATGAGCAGTTCTTC
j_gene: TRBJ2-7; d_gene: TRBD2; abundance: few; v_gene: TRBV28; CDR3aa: CASSFLAGGREQYF; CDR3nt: TGTGCCAGCAGTTTCCTAGCGGGAGGGCGCGAGCAGTACTTC
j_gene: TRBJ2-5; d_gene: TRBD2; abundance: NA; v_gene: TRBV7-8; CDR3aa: CASSQGTSEQETQYF; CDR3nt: TGTGCCAGCAGCCAAGGGACTAGCGAACAAGAGACCCAGTACTTC
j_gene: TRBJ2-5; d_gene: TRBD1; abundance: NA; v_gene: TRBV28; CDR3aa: CASSFRGPGGTQYF; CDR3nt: TGTGCCAGCAGTTTTCGCGGCCCAGGGGGGACCCAGTACTTC
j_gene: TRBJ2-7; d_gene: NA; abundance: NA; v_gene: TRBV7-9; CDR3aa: CASSPVIEEQYF; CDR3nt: TGTGCCAGCAGCCCCGTGATCGAGGAGCAGTACTTC
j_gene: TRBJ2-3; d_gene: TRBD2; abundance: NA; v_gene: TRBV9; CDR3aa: CASSVEGLAVTDTQYF; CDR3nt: TGTGCCAGCAGCGTAGAGGGACTAGCGGTTACAGATACGCAGTATTTT
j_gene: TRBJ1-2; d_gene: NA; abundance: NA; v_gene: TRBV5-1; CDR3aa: CARRTGNDYGYTF; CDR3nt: TGCGCCAGAAGAACAGGGAACGACTATGGCTACACCTTC
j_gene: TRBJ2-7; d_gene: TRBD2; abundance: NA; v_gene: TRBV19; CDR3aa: CASGPGGKAFSYEQYF; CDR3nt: TGTGCCAGTGGACCGGGGGGGAAAGCATTCTCCTACGAGCAGTACTTC
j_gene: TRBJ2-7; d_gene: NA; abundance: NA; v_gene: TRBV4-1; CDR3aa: CASSQVDTASYEQYF; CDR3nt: TGCGCCAGCAGCCAAGTCGACACGGCCTCCTACGAGCAGTACTTC
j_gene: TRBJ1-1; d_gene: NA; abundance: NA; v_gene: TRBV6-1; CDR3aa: CASSLQGEAFF; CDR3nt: TGTGCCAGCAGTTTACAGGGTGAAGCTTTCTTT
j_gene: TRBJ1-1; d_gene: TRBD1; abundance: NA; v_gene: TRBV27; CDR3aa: CASSADRGPEAFF; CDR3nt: TGTGCCAGCAGTGCTGACAGGGGCCCTGAAGCTTTCTTT
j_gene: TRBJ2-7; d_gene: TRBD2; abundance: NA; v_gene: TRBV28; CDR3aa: CASSLTSGSIGYEQYF; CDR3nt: TGTGCCAGCAGTCTGACTAGCGGGAGTATCGGCTACGAGCAGTACTTC
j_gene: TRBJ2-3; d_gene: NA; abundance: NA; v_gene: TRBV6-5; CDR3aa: CASSPNTGADTQYF; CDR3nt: TGTGCCAGCAGTCCAAACACCGGGGCAGATACGCAGTATTTT
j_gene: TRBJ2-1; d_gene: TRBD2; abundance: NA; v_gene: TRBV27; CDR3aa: CASSFGGLAGGNEQFF; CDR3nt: TGTGCCAGCAGTTTTGGGGGGCTAGCGGGGGGGAATGAGCAGTTCTTC
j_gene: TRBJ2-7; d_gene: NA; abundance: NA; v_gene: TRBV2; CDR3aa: CASSVGDRIYEQYF; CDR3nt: TGTGCCAGCAGTGTAGGGGACCGTATCTACGAGCAGTACTTC
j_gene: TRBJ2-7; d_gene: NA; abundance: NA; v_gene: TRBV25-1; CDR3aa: CASSEYTAIHEQYF; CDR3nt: TGTGCCAGCAGTGAATATACAGCGATCCACGAGCAGTACTTC
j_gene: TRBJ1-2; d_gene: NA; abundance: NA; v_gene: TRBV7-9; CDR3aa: CASSFGGTGNYGYTF; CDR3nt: TGTGCCAGCAGCTTCGGCGGGACGGGTAACTATGGCTACACCTTC
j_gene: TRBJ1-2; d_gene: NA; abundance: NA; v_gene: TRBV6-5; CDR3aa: CASSYSRSSFAGYTF; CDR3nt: TGTGCCAGCAGTTACTCGAGATCTAGCTTTGCGGGCTACACCTTC
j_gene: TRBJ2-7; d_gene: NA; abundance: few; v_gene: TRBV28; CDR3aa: CASSLRNFLSYEQYF; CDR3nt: TGTGCCAGCAGTTTGCGGAACTTCCTCTCCTACGAGCAGTACTTC
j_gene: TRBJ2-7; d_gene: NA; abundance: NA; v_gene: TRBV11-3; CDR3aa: CASSQYGSYEQYF; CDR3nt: TGTGCCAGCAGCCAGTACGGGAGCTACGAGCAGTACTTC